This is a list of T cell receptor beta chains from one sample in a study of kidney transplant recipient with SARS-CoV-2 infection. MiXCR, applied by TCRdb to the reads, yields one record per CDR3 protein. The data show 200,000 to 300,000 distinct CDR3 sequences, 25% to 35% seen once. This specimen consisted of a blood sample, obtained at baseline and on day 111 from a kidney transplant recipient. These receptors were obtained from a male patient in his thirties who had COVID-19 and was a kidney transplant recipient. The T cells may partly be graft donor cells. Each CDR3 is given without its conserved first and last residue.

>9|TRBV6-8
ASGNGGTQY
>13|TRBV7-2
ASRGGRGVTDTQY
>15|TRBV19
ASRPDGGWRSNQPQH
>12|TRBV25-1
ASSELTQGDEQY
>15|TRBV7-6
ASSRSSESRKTYGYT
>12|TRBV15
ATKGTGATGELF
>15|TRBV25-1
ASSEFPFGTGNTEAF
>14|TRBV4-2
ASSQAFEQGGTEAF
>15|TRBV7-8
ASSSGSFILRNQPQH
>12|TRBV14
ASSQDSTKKTQY
>15|TRBV3-1
ASSRWSPISFSETQY
>14|TRBV12-3/TRBV12-4
ASSLGGLTSNQPQH
>14|TRBV19
AGSVLAATPYNEQF
>15|TRBV6-1
ASSVTLECRKTYGYT
>13|TRBV5-6
ASSTLAGAGETQY
>14|TRBV5-8
ASSLNHPRKTYGYT
>13|TRBV14
ASSQGRGRRNEQF
>15|TRBV24-1
ATSDGESDRGLNTIY
>12|TRBV19
ASSPIRGTGELF
>12|TRBV5-5
ATTSGRAADTQY
>13|TRBV12-3/TRBV12-4
ASTQLSDRVTEQY
>11|TRBV12-3/TRBV12-4
ASSLLNAYEQY
>15|TRBV19
ASRNRDRGPANYGYT
>13|TRBV28
ASSLASGTSQPQH
>12|TRBV27
ASSLKGYDYGYT
>13|TRBV7-9
ASSILQGAVYEQY
>15|TRBV28
ASSLASGSLAKNIQY
>14|TRBV28
ASRMTPPGRETEAF
>13|TRBV2
ASSEFEPLNTEAF
>15|TRBV11-3
ASSQSGDLGKTYGYT